The rows below give T cell receptor beta chains drawn from one sample of a study of blood T cell repertoires in COVID-19. Sequencing was performed with immunoSEQ multiplex PCR; in TCRdb, only in-frame clones are kept and a portion is missing. The data hold around 50,000 clones, with roughly 83% observed a single time. The sample taken for sequencing was peripheral blood. The receptors were gathered from a woman aged 55-75 years with acute or convalescent COVID-19. The CDR3 runs from the conserved cysteine through the conserved F or W. The D gene is left open where the match is weak. Expanded clones get a size class; other rows say once, few or many, or leave the size out.

clone_size: .
v_call: TRBV5-8
j_call: TRBJ2-7
d_call: TRBD1
cdr3_nt: TGTGCCAGCAGCTTGGAGGGACAGGGGGCGCTATCCTACGAGCAGTACTTC
cdr3_aa: CASSLEGQGALSYEQYF

clone_size: .
v_call: TRBV18
j_call: TRBJ2-5
d_call: TRBD1
cdr3_nt: TGTGCCAGCTCACCGGTCGACGGACAGGGAAAGACCCAGTACTTC
cdr3_aa: CASSPVDGQGKTQYF

clone_size: .
v_call: TRBV6-1
j_call: TRBJ2-7
d_call: TRBD2
cdr3_nt: TGTGCCAGCAGTGCGTTGCTAGCGGGAGGGCTGGCCTCCTACGAGCAGTACTTC
cdr3_aa: CASSALLAGGLASYEQYF

clone_size: .
v_call: TRBV19
j_call: TRBJ2-2
d_call: .
cdr3_nt: TGTGCCAGTAGTCCCACACAGGGTTTTGACACCGGGGAGCTGTTTTTT
cdr3_aa: CASSPTQGFDTGELFF

clone_size: .
v_call: TRBV5-5
j_call: TRBJ1-2
d_call: .
cdr3_nt: TGTGCCAGCAGCTTGTGGGCAGCTAACTATGGCTACACCTTC
cdr3_aa: CASSLWAANYGYTF

clone_size: .
v_call: TRBV30
j_call: TRBJ2-7
d_call: TRBD2
cdr3_nt: TGTGCCTGGAGGGGACTAGCGGGAGACCACCCATCCTACGAGCAGTACTTC
cdr3_aa: CAWRGLAGDHPSYEQYF

clone_size: .
v_call: TRBV6-5
j_call: TRBJ2-7
d_call: TRBD1
cdr3_nt: TGTGCCAGCAACCCGGGACAGGGGAGCCACGAGCAGTACTTC
cdr3_aa: CASNPGQGSHEQYF

clone_size: .
v_call: TRBV4-2
j_call: TRBJ2-2
d_call: .
cdr3_nt: TGTGCCAGCAGCCAAGGAGGGTTCGGCGGGGAGCTGTTTTTT
cdr3_aa: CASSQGGFGGELFF

clone_size: .
v_call: TRBV25-1
j_call: TRBJ1-6
d_call: .
cdr3_nt: TGTGCCAGCCGGGGGGAACGGTATAATTCACCCCTCCACTTT
cdr3_aa: CASRGERYNSPLHF

clone_size: .
v_call: TRBV6-1
j_call: TRBJ2-3
d_call: .
cdr3_nt: TGTGCCAGCAGTGCCCCACTAGCCGTGAGCACAGATACGCAGTATTTT
cdr3_aa: CASSAPLAVSTDTQYF

clone_size: few
v_call: TRBV9
j_call: TRBJ2-7
d_call: TRBD2
cdr3_nt: TGTGCCAGCAGCGCTCAGCCGGGACTAGCATCTACCGAGCAGTACTTC
cdr3_aa: CASSAQPGLASTEQYF

clone_size: .
v_call: TRBV6-1
j_call: TRBJ2-1
d_call: .
cdr3_nt: TGTGCCAGCAGTGAAGATCACAGATACAATGAGCAGTTCTTC
cdr3_aa: CASSEDHRYNEQFF

clone_size: .
v_call: TRBV25-1
j_call: TRBJ2-5
d_call: .
cdr3_nt: TGTGCCAGCAGTGAGTGGAGGCAAGAGACCCAGTACTTC
cdr3_aa: CASSEWRQETQYF

clone_size: few
v_call: TRBV18
j_call: TRBJ2-1
d_call: TRBD1
cdr3_nt: TGTGCCAGCTTATCGGGACAGGGTCTCTACAATGAGCAGTTCTTC
cdr3_aa: CASLSGQGLYNEQFF

clone_size: .
v_call: TRBV5-4
j_call: TRBJ2-3
d_call: TRBD2
cdr3_nt: TGTGCCAGCAGCTTGGGCGGGGGACTAGCGGATACGCAGTATTTT
cdr3_aa: CASSLGGGLADTQYF

clone_size: .
v_call: TRBV5-1
j_call: TRBJ1-4
d_call: .
cdr3_nt: TGCGCCAGCAGCTTCGGTCAGGGGACTAATGAAAAACTGTTTTTT
cdr3_aa: CASSFGQGTNEKLFF

clone_size: .
v_call: TRBV11-2
j_call: TRBJ1-1
d_call: TRBD1
cdr3_nt: TGTGCCAGCAGCCCGACCTTAGGGGGCCGGGACACTGAAGCTTTCTTT
cdr3_aa: CASSPTLGGRDTEAFF

clone_size: .
v_call: TRBV21-1
j_call: TRBJ2-3
d_call: .
cdr3_nt: TGTGCCAGCAGCAAAAATGTTGAGACTAGCGGGAGGGTCGGGTCCACAGATACGCAGTATTTT
cdr3_aa: CASSKNVETSGRVGSTDTQYF

clone_size: .
v_call: TRBV20-1
j_call: TRBJ1-1
d_call: .
cdr3_nt: TGCAGTGCCACAGGGTACCCAGAAGCTTTCTTT
cdr3_aa: CSATGYPEAFF

clone_size: .
v_call: TRBV3-1/TRBV3-2
j_call: TRBJ1-2
d_call: .
cdr3_nt: TGTGCCAGCAGCCAAGATAGCGTTTATGGCTACACCTTC
cdr3_aa: CASSQDSVYGYTF

clone_size: .
v_call: TRBV6-6
j_call: TRBJ1-2
d_call: .
cdr3_nt: TGTGCCAGCCAAACCGGGGGACACTATGGCTACACCTTC
cdr3_aa: CASQTGGHYGYTF

clone_size: .
v_call: TRBV19
j_call: TRBJ1-5
d_call: .
cdr3_nt: TGTGCCAGTAGGAACCTAGGGAACAGGGTGCAGCCCCAGCATTTT
cdr3_aa: CASRNLGNRVQPQHF

clone_size: .
v_call: TRBV5-1
j_call: TRBJ1-6
d_call: .
cdr3_nt: TGCGCCAGCTCCACGGGAACCCTAGTACTTAATTCACCCCTCCACTTT
cdr3_aa: CASSTGTLVLNSPLHF

clone_size: .
v_call: TRBV7-2
j_call: TRBJ1-1
d_call: .
cdr3_nt: TGTGCCAGCAGCTCGGGGGGGATGAGGGTAGCGGTGAACACTGAAGCTTTCTTT
cdr3_aa: CASSSGGMRVAVNTEAFF

clone_size: once
v_call: TRBV4-2
j_call: TRBJ1-5
d_call: .
cdr3_nt: TGTGCCAGCAGCCTGGGGGGGGCGACGGATCAGCCCCAGCATTTT
cdr3_aa: CASSLGGATDQPQHF

clone_size: .
v_call: TRBV28
j_call: TRBJ1-1
d_call: TRBD1
cdr3_nt: TGTGCCAGCAGTTCCAGACAGGGGGCTGAAGCTTTCTTT
cdr3_aa: CASSSRQGAEAFF

clone_size: .
v_call: TRBV5-1
j_call: TRBJ1-1
d_call: .
cdr3_nt: TGCGCCAGCAGCCCCGGGACACTAAACACTGAAGCTTTCTTT
cdr3_aa: CASSPGTLNTEAFF

clone_size: .
v_call: TRBV27
j_call: TRBJ2-1
d_call: .
cdr3_nt: TGTGCCAGCAGTCTCGACTGGTACAATGAGCAGTTCTTC
cdr3_aa: CASSLDWYNEQFF